Described below is a single TCR beta chain sequence and its context. Its antigen is as yet unknown. This sample is drawn from a study of graft-versus-host responses after intestinal transplantation. Sequencing used immunoSEQ multiplex PCR; TCRdb keeps in-frame clones, though not all of them. This table holds 90,000 to 150,000 clones, roughly 95% found once. CDR3 length: 19 amino acids. V shed 9 bases and J 5 bases; nucleotides not matched to a gene: 23. Germline assignment: CDR1 SNHLY and CDR2 FYNNEI. Study findings and constraints: Early HvG declines after transplant were associated with peak circulating GvH clone levels. GvH clonotypes were identified within recipient marrow, with a subset emerging first in ileum or blood.

The sample was unstimulated CD8+ T cells sorted from spleen or lymph node cells, taken before intestinal transplant. J is TRBJ2-1 and V is TRBV2, with 9 bases lining up with TRBD2. The receptor comes from a human donor who received an intestinal transplant. The CDR3 protein is CARHGLGSGRGTVDNEQFF. CDR3 DNA sequence: TGTGCCAGACACGGCTTGGGTAGCGGGAGAGGAACGGTCGACAATGAGCAGTTCTTC.